This T cell receptor beta chain was profiled in a study of shared clonotypes between healthy human individuals. Whole-study context: Three plates were used per donor for CD4 naive, three for CD4 memory, two for CD8 naive and one for CD8 memory. Regarding the study as a whole: Larger richness was generally estimated for naive than memory subsets. How much donors shared clonotypes was expected to be affected by sequencing depth. Shared clonotypes: 4.5% to 5% naive CD4, around 3.7% naive CD8, around 2.4% memory CD4, about 0.41% memory CD8.

TCRdb's copy holds only in-frame clones and misses some; the assay was immunoSEQ multiplex PCR. The sample includes about 1,900,000 clones, about 95% of them seen just once. Per the germline V gene, CDR1 is MNHEY and CDR2 is SVGAGI. This CDR3 region has 14 residues. V was pared by 6 bases and J by 6 bases, with 6 bases of the junction left unmatched. As concerns this clone: The antigen is undetermined.

The naive CD8 population came from CD45RO-negative cells selected for CCR7, without terminally differentiated effector memory CD45RA+ cells. The TCR was taken from a man between 18 and 35 years old in good health. Sample: naive CD8+ T cells sorted from blood. The chain joins TRBV6-5 to TRBJ2-7, with 12 bases aligning to TRBD2. CDR3: CASRPATSGSEQYF. The CDR3 DNA follows: TGTGCCAGCAGACCTGCGACTAGCGGGAGCGAGCAGTACTTC.